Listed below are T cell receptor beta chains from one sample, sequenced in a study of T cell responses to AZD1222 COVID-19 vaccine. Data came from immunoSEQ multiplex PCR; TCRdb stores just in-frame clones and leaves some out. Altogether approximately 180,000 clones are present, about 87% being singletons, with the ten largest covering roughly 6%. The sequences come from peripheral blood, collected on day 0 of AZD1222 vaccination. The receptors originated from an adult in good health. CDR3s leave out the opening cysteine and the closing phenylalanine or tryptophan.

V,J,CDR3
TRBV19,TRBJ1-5,ASRRTRDSALGNQPQH
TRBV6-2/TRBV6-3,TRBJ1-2,ASSQQGAGNSYGYT
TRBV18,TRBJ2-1,ASSPPSAARYNEQF
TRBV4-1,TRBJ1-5,ASSQDAQDRRADNQPQH
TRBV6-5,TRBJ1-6,ASSYTGGRYNSPLH
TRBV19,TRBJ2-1,ASSRFGGAPTGEQF
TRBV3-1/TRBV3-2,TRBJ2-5,ASSHGGETQY
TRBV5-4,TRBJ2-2,ASSLDRGRAGELF
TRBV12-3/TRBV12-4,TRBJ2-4,ASSPGTGDIQY
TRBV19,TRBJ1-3,ASNSADFSGNTIY
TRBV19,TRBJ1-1,ASSISELNTEAF
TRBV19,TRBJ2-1,ASSTITTRSSYNEQF
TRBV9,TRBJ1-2,ASSLLLAKDGYT
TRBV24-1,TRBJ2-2,ATSGVGLLTGELF
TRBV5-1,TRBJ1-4,ASSLGARANEKLF
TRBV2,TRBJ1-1,ASQRDRDLIGEAF
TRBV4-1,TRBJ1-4,ASRPTHPNEKLF
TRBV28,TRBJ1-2,ASSLQETGGGGYT
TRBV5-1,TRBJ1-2,ASSFSVMGGYT
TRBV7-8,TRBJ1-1,ASSFPGAGDTEAF
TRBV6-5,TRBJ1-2,ASRTGGLNYGYT
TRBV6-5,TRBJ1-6,ASSYLPVGNSPLH
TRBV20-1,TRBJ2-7,SARDSYEQY
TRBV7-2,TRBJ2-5,ASSGRDRGQETQY
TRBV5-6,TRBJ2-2,ASSGGNTGELF
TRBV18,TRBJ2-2,ASSFRTGATGELF
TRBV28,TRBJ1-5,ASGAGDQPQH
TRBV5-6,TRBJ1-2,ASSETPGTGTGGYT
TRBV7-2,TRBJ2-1,ASSLPSGRFGNEQF
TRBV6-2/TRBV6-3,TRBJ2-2,ASSLWTSGTGELF
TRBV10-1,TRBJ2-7,ASSDGGASYEQY
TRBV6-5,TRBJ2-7,ASSLFRGLYEQY
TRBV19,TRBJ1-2,ASFGQEYHYGYT
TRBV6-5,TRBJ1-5,ASSPLGNQPQH
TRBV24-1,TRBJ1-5,ATSLGGVNQPQH
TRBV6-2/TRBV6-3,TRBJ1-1,ASSYREHTEAF
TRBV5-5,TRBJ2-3,ASSYSGFWADTQY
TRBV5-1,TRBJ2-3,ASSLTGRSTDTQY
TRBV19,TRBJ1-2,ASTQNIPTGLVGYT
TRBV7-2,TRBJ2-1,ASSSGAYNEQF
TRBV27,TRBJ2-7,ASSLGVIYEQY
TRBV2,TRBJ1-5,ASSGVAWTGAGQPQH
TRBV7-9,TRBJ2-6,ASTRTGLSGANVLT
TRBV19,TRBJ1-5,ASSIWGSNQPQH
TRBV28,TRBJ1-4,ASSYLSIATNEKLF
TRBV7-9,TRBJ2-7,ASSHGDYEQY
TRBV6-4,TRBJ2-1,ASSRGIGFNEQF
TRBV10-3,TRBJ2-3,ASERGQGTDTQY
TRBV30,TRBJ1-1,AWSEANTEAF
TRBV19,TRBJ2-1,ASKDREYNEQF
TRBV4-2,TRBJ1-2,ASSQDNRGDRGSGYT